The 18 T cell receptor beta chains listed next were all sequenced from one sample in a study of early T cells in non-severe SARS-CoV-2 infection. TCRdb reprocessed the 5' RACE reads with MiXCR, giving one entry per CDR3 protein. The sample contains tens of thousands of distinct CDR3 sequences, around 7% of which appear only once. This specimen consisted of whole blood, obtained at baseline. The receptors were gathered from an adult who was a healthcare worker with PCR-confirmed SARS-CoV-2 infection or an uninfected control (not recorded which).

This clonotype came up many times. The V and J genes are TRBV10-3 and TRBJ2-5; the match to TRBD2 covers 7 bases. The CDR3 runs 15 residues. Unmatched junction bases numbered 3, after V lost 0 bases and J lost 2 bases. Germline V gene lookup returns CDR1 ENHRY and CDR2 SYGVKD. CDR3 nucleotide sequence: TGTGCCATCAGTGAGTCCGGGGGGATACAAGAGACCCAGTACTTC. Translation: CAISESGGIQETQYF.

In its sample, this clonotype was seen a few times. CDR3 region: CASSLFLAGYEQYF. CDR3 sequence (DNA): TGCGCCAGCAGCTTGTTCCTAGCGGGTTACGAGCAGTACTTC. The J gene is TRBJ2-7, the V gene TRBV5-1; 8 nucleotides match TRBD2. The germline CDR1 and CDR2 sequences are SGHRS and YFSETQ. Germline trimming cut 1 base from V and 4 bases from J; bases unmatched to any gene: 4. The CDR3 is 14 amino acids.

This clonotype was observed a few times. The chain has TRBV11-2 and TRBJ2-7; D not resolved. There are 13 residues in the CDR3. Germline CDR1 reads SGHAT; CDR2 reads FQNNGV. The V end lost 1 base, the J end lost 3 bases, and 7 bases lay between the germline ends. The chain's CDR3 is CASSLGPRYEQYF. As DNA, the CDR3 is TGTGCCAGCAGCTTAGGCCCCCGCTACGAGCAGTACTTC.

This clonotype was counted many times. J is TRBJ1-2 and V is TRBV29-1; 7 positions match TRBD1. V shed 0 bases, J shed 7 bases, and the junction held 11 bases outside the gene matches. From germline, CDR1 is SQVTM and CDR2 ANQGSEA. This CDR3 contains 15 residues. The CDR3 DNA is TGCAGCGTTGAAGATTTGAACAGTTCAGGGGGTGGCTACACCTTC. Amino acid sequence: CSVEDLNSSGGGYTF.

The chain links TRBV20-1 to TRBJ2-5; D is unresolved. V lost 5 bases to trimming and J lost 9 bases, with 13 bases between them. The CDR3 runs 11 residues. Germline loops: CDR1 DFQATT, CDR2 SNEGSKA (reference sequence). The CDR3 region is CSAPIRIAQYF. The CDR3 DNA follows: TGCAGTGCTCCCATTAGGATCGCCCAGTACTTC.

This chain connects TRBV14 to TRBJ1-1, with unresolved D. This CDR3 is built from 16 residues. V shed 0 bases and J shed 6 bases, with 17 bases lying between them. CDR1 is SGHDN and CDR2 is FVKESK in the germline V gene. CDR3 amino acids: CASSQEGVGGRAEAFF. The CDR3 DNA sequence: TGTGCCAGCAGCCAAGAAGGTGTCGGAGGGAGAGCTGAAGCTTTCTTT.

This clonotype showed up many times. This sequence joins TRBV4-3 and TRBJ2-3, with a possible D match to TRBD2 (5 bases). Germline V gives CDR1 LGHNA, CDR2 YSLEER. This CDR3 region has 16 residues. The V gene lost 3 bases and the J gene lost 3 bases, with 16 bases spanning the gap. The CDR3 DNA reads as TGCGCCAGCAGCCACTCCAGAGGGATCGGGACAGATACGCAGTATTTT. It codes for CASSHSRGIGTDTQYF.

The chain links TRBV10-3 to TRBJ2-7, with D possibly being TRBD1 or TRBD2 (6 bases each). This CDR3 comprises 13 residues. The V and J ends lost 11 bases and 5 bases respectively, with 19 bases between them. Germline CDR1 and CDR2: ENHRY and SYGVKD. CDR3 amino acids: CAASWRDKDEQYF. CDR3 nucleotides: TGTGCCGCATCCTGGCGGGACAAAGACGAGCAGTACTTC.

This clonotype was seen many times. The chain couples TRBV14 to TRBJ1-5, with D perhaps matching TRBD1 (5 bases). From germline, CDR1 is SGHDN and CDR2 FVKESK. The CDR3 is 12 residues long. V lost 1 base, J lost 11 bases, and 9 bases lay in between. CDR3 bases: TGTGCCAGCAGCCAAGTGGGGGGGACCCAGCATTTT. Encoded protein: CASSQVGGTQHF.

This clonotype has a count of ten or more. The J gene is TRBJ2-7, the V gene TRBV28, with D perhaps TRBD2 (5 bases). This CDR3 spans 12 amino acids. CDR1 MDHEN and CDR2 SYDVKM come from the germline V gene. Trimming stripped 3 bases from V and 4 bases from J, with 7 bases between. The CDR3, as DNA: TGTGCCAGCAGTTTCCGGGGTTACGAGCAGTACTTC. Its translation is CASSFRGYEQYF.

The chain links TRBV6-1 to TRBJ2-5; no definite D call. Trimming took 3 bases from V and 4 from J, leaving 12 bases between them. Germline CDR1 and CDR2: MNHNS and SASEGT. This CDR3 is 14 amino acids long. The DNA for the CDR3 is TGTGCCAGCAGTGATCGGCGGATATTAGAGACCCAGTACTTC. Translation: CASSDRRILETQYF.

In nucleotides, the CDR3 is TGCGGGTCAAAAAGCTCTGGAAACACCATATATTTT. This encodes CGSKSSGNTIYF. The V call is TRBV20-1, the J call TRBJ1-3; D is ambiguous. CDR1 is DFQATT and CDR2 is SNEGSKA in the germline V gene (reference sequence). This CDR3 region has 12 residues.

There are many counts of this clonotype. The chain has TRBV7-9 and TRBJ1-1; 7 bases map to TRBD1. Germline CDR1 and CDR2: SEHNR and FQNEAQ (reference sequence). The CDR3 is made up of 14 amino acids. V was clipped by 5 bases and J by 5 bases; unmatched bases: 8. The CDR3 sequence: CASSRSGQRTEAFF. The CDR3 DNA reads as TGTGCCAGCAGCCGCTCGGGACAGAGGACTGAAGCTTTCTTT.

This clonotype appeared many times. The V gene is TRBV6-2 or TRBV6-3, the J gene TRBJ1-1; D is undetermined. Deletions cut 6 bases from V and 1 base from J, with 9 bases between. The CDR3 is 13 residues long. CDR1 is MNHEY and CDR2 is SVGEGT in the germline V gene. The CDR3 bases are TGTGCCAGCAGCCCTCAGTGGAACACTGAAGCTTTCTTT. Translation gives CASSPQWNTEAFF.

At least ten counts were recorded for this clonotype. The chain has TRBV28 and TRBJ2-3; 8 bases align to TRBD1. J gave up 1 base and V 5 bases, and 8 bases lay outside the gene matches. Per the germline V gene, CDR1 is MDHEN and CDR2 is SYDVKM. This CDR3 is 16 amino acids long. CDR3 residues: CASSPRQGLGTDTQYF. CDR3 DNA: TGTGCCAGCAGTCCACGACAGGGGTTAGGCACAGATACGCAGTATTTT. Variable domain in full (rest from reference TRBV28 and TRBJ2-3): DVKVTQSSRYLVKRTGEKVFLECVQDMDHENMFWYRQDPGLGLRLIYFSYDVKMKEKGDIPEGYSVSREKKERFSLILESASTNQTSMYLCASSPRQGLGTDTQYFGPGTRLTVL.

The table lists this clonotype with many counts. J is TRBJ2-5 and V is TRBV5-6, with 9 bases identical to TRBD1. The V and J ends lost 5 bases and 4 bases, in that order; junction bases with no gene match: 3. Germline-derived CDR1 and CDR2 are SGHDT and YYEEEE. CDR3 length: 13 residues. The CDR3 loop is CASRRDRAETQYF. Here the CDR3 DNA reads TGTGCCAGCAGGAGGGACAGGGCAGAGACCCAGTACTTC.

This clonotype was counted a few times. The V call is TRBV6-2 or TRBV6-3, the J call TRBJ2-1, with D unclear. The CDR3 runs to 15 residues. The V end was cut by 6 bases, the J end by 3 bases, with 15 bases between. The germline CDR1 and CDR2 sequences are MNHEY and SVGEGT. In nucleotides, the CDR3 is TGTGCCAGCAGACCCCAGCCGGGCGGCTACAATGAGCAGTTCTTC. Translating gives CASRPQPGGYNEQFF.

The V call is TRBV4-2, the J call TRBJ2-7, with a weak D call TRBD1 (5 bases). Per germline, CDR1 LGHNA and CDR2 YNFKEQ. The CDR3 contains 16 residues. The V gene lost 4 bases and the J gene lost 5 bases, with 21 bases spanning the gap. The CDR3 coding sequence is TGTGCCAGCAGCCCGTCACAGGTCCAACAAAGTAACGAGCAGTACTTC. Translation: CASSPSQVQQSNEQYF.